This T cell receptor (beta chain) was obtained from a study of blood T cell repertoires in COVID-19. This CDR3 contains 17 residues. The germline gives CDR1 MNHEY, CDR2 SMNVEV (reference sequence). V lost 2 bases to trimming and J lost 1 base; unmatched junction nucleotides: 7. Method: immunoSEQ multiplex PCR; TCRdb's copy keeps in-frame clones and lacks some. The sample contains hundreds of thousands of clones, about nine tenths of which appear only once. This clonotype was obtained from a woman in her 30s with active or convalescent COVID-19. Sequencing was carried out using peripheral blood. The chain employs TRBV27 and TRBJ1-5, with TRBD1 matching over 8 bases. The CDR3 here is CASSLDGQGLSNQPQHF. The CDR3 DNA is TGTGCCAGCAGTTTAGATGGACAGGGACTAAGCAATCAGCCCCAGCATTTT.